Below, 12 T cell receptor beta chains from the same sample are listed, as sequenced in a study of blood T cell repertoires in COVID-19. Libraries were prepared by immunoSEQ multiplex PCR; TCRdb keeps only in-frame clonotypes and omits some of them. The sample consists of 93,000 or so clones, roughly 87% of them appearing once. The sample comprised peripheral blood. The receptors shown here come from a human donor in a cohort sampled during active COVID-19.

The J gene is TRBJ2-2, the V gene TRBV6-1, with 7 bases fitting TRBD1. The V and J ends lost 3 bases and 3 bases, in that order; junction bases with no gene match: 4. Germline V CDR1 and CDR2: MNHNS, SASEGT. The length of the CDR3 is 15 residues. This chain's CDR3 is CASSDRTGYTGELFF. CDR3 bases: TGTGCCAGCAGTGACCGGACAGGCTACACCGGGGAGCTGTTTTTT.

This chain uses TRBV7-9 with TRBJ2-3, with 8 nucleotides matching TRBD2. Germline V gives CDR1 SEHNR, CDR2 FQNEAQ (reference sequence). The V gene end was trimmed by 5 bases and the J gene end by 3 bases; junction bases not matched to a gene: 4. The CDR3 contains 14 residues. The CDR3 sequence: CASSRASGTDTQYF. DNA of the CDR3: TGTGCCAGCAGCCGCGCTAGCGGGACAGATACGCAGTATTTT.

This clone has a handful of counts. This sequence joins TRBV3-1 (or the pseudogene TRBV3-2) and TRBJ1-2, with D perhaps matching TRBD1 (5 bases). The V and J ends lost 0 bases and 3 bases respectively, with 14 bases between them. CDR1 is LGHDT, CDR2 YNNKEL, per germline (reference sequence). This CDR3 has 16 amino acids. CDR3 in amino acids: CASSQDFRAGDYGYTF. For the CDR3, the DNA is TGTGCCAGCAGCCAAGATTTCAGGGCGGGGGACTATGGCTACACCTTC.

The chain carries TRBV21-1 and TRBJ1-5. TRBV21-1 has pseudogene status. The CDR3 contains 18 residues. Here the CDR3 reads CASRKLGGYRSSNQPQHF. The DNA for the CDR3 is TGTGCCAGCAGAAAATTGGGGGGGTACAGGTCAAGCAATCAGCCCCAGCATTTT.

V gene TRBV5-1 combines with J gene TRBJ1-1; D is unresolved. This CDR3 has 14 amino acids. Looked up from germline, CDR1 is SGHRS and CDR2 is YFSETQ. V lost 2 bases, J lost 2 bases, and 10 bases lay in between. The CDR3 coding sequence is TGCGCCAGCAGCTTAGGAGGGAGTAACACTGAAGCTTTCTTT. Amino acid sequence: CASSLGGSNTEAFF. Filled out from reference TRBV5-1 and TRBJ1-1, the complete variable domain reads KAGVTQTPRYLIKTRGQQVTLSCSPISGHRSVSWYQQTPGQGLQFLFEYFSETQRNKGNFPGRFSGRQFSNSRSEMNVSTLELGDSALYLCASSLGGSNTEAFFGQGTRLTVV.

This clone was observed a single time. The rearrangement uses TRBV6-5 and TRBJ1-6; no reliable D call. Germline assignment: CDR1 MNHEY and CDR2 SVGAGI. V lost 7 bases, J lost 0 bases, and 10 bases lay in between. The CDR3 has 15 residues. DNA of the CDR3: TGTGCCAGCATAAATTACAGCTCCTATAATTCACCCCTCCACTTT. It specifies CASINYSSYNSPLHF.

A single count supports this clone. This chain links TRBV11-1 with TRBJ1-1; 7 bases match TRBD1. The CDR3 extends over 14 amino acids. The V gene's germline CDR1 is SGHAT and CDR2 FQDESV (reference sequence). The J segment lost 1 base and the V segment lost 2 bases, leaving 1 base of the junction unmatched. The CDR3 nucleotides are TGTGCCAGCAGCTTAACAGGGGCGAACACTGAAGCTTTCTTT. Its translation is CASSLTGANTEAFF.

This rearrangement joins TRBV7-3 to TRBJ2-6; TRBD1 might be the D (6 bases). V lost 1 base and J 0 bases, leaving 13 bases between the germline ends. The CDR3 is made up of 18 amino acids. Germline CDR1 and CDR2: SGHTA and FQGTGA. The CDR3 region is CASSLSSPDSSGANVLTF. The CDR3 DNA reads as TGTGCCAGCAGCTTAAGTTCCCCGGACAGCTCTGGGGCCAACGTCCTGACTTTC.

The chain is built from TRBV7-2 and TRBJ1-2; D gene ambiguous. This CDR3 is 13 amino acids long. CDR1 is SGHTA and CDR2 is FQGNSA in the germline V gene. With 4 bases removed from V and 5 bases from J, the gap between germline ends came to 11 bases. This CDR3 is CASSYNSAYGYTF. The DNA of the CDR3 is TGTGCCAGCAGCTATAATTCAGCGTATGGCTACACCTTC.

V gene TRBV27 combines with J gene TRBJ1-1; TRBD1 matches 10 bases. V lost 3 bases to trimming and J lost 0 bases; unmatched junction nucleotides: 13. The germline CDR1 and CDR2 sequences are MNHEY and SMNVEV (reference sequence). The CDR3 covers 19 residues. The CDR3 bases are TGTGCCAGCAGTTTTCTCCCGACGAGGGACAGGGGCGTGAACACTGAAGCTTTCTTT. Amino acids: CASSFLPTRDRGVNTEAFF.

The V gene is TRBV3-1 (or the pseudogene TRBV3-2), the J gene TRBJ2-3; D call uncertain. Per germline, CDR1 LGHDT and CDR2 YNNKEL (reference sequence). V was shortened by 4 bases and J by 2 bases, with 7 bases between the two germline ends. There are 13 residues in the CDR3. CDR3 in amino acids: CASSLRSTDTQYF. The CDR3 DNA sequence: TGTGCCAGCAGCCTCCGGTCCACAGATACGCAGTATTTT.

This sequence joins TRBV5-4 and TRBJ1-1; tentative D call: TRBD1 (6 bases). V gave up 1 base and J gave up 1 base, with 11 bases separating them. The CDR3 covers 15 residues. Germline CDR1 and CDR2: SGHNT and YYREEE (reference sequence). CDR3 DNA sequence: TGTGCCAGCAGCTTGCGGGGGGCTGAGAACACTGAAGCTTTCTTT. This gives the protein CASSLRGAENTEAFF.